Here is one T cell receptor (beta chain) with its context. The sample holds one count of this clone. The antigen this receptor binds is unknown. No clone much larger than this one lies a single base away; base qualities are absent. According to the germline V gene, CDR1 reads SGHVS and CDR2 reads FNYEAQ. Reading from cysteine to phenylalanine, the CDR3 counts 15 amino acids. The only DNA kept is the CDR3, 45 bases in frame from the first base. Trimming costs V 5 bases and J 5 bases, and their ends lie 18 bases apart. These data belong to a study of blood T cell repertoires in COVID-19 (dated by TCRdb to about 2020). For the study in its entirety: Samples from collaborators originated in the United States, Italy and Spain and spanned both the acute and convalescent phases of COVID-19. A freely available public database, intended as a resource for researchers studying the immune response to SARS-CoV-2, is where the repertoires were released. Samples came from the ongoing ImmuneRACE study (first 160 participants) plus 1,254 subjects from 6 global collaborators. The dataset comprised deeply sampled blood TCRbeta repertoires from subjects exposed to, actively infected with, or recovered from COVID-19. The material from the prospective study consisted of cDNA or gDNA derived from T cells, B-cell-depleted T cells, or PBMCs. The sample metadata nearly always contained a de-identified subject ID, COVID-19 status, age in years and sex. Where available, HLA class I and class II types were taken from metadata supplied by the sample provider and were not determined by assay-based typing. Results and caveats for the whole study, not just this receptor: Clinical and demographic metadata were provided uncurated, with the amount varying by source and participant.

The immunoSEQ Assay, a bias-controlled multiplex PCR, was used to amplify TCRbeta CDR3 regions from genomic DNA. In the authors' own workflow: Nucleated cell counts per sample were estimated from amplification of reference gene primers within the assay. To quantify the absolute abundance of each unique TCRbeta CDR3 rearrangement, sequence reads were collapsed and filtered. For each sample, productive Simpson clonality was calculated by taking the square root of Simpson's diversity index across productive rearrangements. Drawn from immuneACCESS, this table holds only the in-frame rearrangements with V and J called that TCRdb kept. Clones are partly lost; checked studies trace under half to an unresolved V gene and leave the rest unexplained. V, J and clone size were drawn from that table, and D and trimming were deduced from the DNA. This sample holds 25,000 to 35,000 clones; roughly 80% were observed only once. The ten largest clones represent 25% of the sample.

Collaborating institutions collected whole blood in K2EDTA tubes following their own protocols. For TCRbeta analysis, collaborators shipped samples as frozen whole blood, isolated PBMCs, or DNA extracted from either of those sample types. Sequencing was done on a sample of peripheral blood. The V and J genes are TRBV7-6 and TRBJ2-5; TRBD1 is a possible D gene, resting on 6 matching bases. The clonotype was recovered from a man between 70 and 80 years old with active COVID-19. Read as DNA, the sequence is TGTGCCAGCAGCGGACAGCCAAGGGTCGAGGAGACCCAGTACTTC. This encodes CASSGQPRVEETQYF.